The entry below gives a single TCR beta chain sequence along with its context. What it recognizes is unknown. Sample-barcoded 5' priming and a J-beta primer mix drove a second PCR of about 7 to 11 cycles. There were at least 2.5 million CDR3-containing paired-end reads obtained from each sample. TCRdb recomputed calls from the 5' RACE reads with MiXCR, one row per CDR3 protein. This sample yields around 1.5 million distinct CDR3 sequences, of which roughly 64% are seen a single time; roughly 6.3% belongs to the top ten. These data belong to a study of blood T cells in healthy people across ages. Study findings and constraints: Roughly linear declines in TCR beta diversity per million T cells occurred with age.

This CDR3 comprises 11 residues. V shed 3 bases and J shed 6 bases, with 8 bases lying between them. Per germline, CDR1 DFQATT and CDR2 SNEGSKA (reference sequence). This sequence joins TRBV20-1 and TRBJ2-5; D not resolved. The sample was blood. This TCR came from a man younger than 35 in good health. DNA of the CDR3: TGCAGTGCTAGGACTTCCAAGACCCAGTACTTC. This codes for CSARTSKTQYF.